Listed below are T cell receptor beta chains from one sample, sequenced in a study of CD8 T cells in ankylosing spondylitis. TCRdb reprocessed the 5' RACE reads with MiXCR, giving one entry per CDR3 protein. The profile shows about 700,000 distinct CDR3 sequences, roughly 19% of them singletons. Sequences were obtained from blood, either unsorted or a sorted T cell fraction (not recorded which). Source of these receptors: a male donor with ankylosing spondylitis. Each CDR3 is given with its conserved first and last residue. D genes are given only for firm matches. Clone size is not always given. Where it is, it says once, few, many or a class for expanded clones.

len | abundance | j_gene | v_gene | d_gene | CDR3aa | CDR3nt
15 | NA | TRBJ2-5 | TRBV5-1 | NA | CASSLWGTYQETQYF | TGCGCCAGCAGCTTGTGGGGGACCTACCAAGAGACCCAGTACTTC
12 | few | TRBJ2-5 | TRBV4-2 | NA | CASSQDSGLQYF | TGTGCCAGCAGCCAAGATTCCGGCCTACAGTACTTC
18 | NA | TRBJ2-2 | TRBV6-2/TRBV6-3 | NA | CASSYYQTADLNTGELFF | TGTGCCAGCAGTTACTACCAAACAGCGGATCTGAACACCGGGGAGCTGTTTTTT
13 | many | TRBJ1-4 | TRBV20-1 | TRBD1 | CSARQGAGEKLFF | TGCAGTGCCCGACAGGGGGCTGGTGAAAAACTGTTTTTT
15 | few | TRBJ1-1 | TRBV5-1 | TRBD1 | CASSYYRGRGTEAFF | TGCGCCAGCAGCTACTACAGGGGGCGAGGCACTGAAGCTTTCTTT
14 | few | TRBJ2-1 | TRBV20-1 | TRBD1 | CSATPGTGNNEQFF | TGCAGTGCGACTCCCGGGACAGGGAACAATGAGCAGTTCTTC
16 | NA | TRBJ2-7 | TRBV10-2 | TRBD1 | CASSTTGTGEGIEQYF | TGCGCCAGCAGCACCACCGGGACAGGGGAGGGGATCGAGCAGTACTTC
17 | NA | TRBJ2-7 | TRBV5-6 | TRBD2 | CASSLAGGGTAAYEQYF | TGTGCCAGCAGCTTGGCCGGCGGGGGGACTGCAGCCTACGAGCAGTACTTC
16 | many | TRBJ1-2 | TRBV29-1 | NA | CSAVDSGPRSNYGYTF | TGCAGCGCTGTCGACAGCGGACCCCGTTCTAACTATGGCTACACCTTC
12 | NA | TRBJ2-5 | TRBV18 | NA | CASSPWAETQYF | TGTGCCAGCTCACCATGGGCAGAGACCCAGTACTTC
16 | few | TRBJ2-1 | TRBV20-1 | TRBD2 | CSASSGRANSYNEQFF | TGCAGTGCTAGTAGCGGGAGGGCCAACTCCTACAATGAGCAGTTCTTC
13 | many | TRBJ2-5 | TRBV18 | NA | CASSPGYQETQYF | TGTGCCAGCAGCCCCGGGTATCAAGAGACCCAGTACTTC
14 | NA | TRBJ2-3 | TRBV5-1 | NA | CASTSGTATDTQYF | TGCGCCAGCACCTCCGGGACTGCCACAGATACGCAGTATTTT
15 | few | TRBJ2-1 | TRBV5-1 | NA | CASSLRGSGDDEQFF | TGCGCCAGCAGCTTGCGAGGTTCAGGGGACGATGAGCAGTTCTTC
17 | many | TRBJ2-3 | TRBV5-1 | TRBD2 | CASSWPQEAGSTDTQYF | TGCGCCAGCAGCTGGCCCCAGGAAGCGGGAAGCACAGATACGCAGTATTTT
14 | few | TRBJ2-5 | TRBV6-2/TRBV6-3 | NA | CASSYRQLGGTQYF | TGTGCCAGCAGTTACCGACAGCTCGGGGGGACCCAGTACTTC
12 | few | TRBJ1-2 | TRBV25-1 | NA | CASSGANYGYTF | TGTGCCAGCAGTGGCGCTAACTATGGCTACACCTTC
16 | medium-sized | TRBJ2-7 | TRBV27 | TRBD2 | CASSLILGGGQNEQYF | TGTGCCAGCAGTTTAATTCTTGGCGGGGGGCAGAACGAGCAGTACTTC
16 | few | TRBJ2-3 | TRBV4-3 | NA | CASSRLTGQSTDTQYF | TGCGCCAGCAGCCGTCTCACTGGACAGAGCACAGATACGCAGTATTTT
13 | few | TRBJ1-5 | TRBV29-1 | TRBD1 | CSVAGTGGSPQHF | TGCAGCGTGGCCGGGACAGGGGGTTCGCCCCAGCATTTT
15 | NA | TRBJ1-5 | TRBV12-3/TRBV12-4 | NA | CASSSLAPETQPQHF | TGTGCCAGCAGTTCACTGGCCCCTGAAACCCAGCCCCAGCATTTT
14 | NA | TRBJ1-2 | TRBV3-1 | NA | CASSQGGRNYGYTF | TGTGCCAGCAGCCAAGGGGGCCGGAACTATGGCTACACCTTC
11 | few | TRBJ2-7 | TRBV20-1 | NA | CSASAQGEQYF | TGCAGTGCTAGTGCCCAGGGCGAGCAGTACTTC
14 | NA | TRBJ2-7 | TRBV28 | NA | CASSLTVMNGEQYF | TGTGCCAGCAGTTTAACGGTTATGAACGGCGAGCAGTACTTC
16 | NA | TRBJ1-3 | TRBV9 | NA | CASSEGVASSGNTIYF | TGTGCCAGCAGCGAGGGGGTTGCATCCTCTGGAAACACCATATATTTT
14 | few | TRBJ2-1 | TRBV5-1 | TRBD2 | CASSLLGGSGEQFF | TGCGCCAGCAGCTTGTTGGGCGGGAGTGGTGAGCAGTTCTTC
14 | NA | TRBJ1-2 | TRBV3-1 | TRBD1 | CASSRSGTGSGYTF | TGTGCCAGCAGCCGGTCCGGGACAGGGTCTGGCTACACCTTC
15 | NA | TRBJ1-3 | TRBV5-1 | TRBD1 | CASSRTGASGNTIYF | TGCGCCAGCAGCAGGACAGGGGCCTCTGGAAACACCATATATTTT
13 | few | TRBJ2-7 | TRBV7-9 | NA | CASSLRVGGEQYF | TGTGCCAGCAGCCTCCGAGTAGGGGGTGAGCAGTACTTC
13 | many | TRBJ2-7 | TRBV29-1 | NA | CSVLRDGVYEQYF | TGCAGCGTCCTCCGGGACGGAGTCTACGAGCAGTACTTC
17 | NA | TRBJ2-7 | TRBV5-1 | TRBD1 | CASKDRDRGEGDYEQYF | TGCGCCAGCAAGGACCGGGACAGGGGCGAGGGGGACTACGAGCAGTACTTC
11 | few | TRBJ1-2 | TRBV29-1 | NA | CSVAKGDRYTF | TGCAGCGTTGCAAAGGGGGATCGCTACACCTTC
13 | few | TRBJ1-5 | TRBV6-1 | NA | CACRVIGNQPQHF | TGTGCCTGCAGGGTAATTGGCAATCAGCCCCAGCATTTT
15 | NA | TRBJ1-1 | TRBV27 | TRBD1 | CASNTGQGSNTEAFF | TGTGCCAGCAACACTGGACAGGGATCGAACACTGAAGCTTTCTTT
17 | few | TRBJ2-7 | TRBV5-1 | TRBD2 | CASSKGLAGLSSYEQYF | TGCGCCAGCAGCAAAGGACTAGCGGGACTAAGCTCCTACGAGCAGTACTTC
15 | few | TRBJ2-1 | TRBV12-3/TRBV12-4 | TRBD2 | CASSPARGGHQEQFF | TGTGCCAGCAGCCCAGCGCGGGGGGGCCATCAGGAGCAGTTCTTC
12 | NA | TRBJ2-5 | TRBV20-1 | NA | CSASVGKETQYF | TGCAGTGCTAGTGTTGGTAAAGAGACCCAGTACTTC
13 | NA | TRBJ2-2 | TRBV30 | NA | CAWSVWNTGELFF | TGTGCCTGGAGTGTCTGGAACACCGGGGAGCTGTTTTTT
13 | few | TRBJ2-5 | TRBV4-3 | NA | CASSQRVGETQYF | TGCGCCAGCAGCCAACGGGTGGGGGAGACCCAGTACTTC
15 | many | TRBJ2-3 | TRBV27 | TRBD1 | CASSLSQGKRDTQYF | TGTGCCAGCAGTTTATCACAGGGGAAGCGGGATACGCAGTATTTT
13 | NA | TRBJ2-3 | TRBV6-1 | NA | CASSGALTDTQYF | TGTGCCAGCAGTGGGGCCCTCACAGATACGCAGTATTTT